This paragraph reports one TCR beta chain. The antigen is not known. The data originate from a study of memory CD4+ T cells and cytomegalovirus serostatus. In the study's own analysis: After removing out-of-frame reads, approximately 2 million distinct TCRbeta sequences remained. The assay was immunoSEQ multiplex PCR, and TCRdb's table has in-frame clones only and misses some. V, J and clone size derive from that table, while D and trimming were established from the DNA sequence. This table has around 60,000 clones, roughly three quarters appearing once. The sort gate was single viable CD3+CD4+CD8-CD45RO+ cells for memory CD4+ T cells. Donors' CMV status reflects serum IgG against pp150, pp28, p38, p52. Trimming took off 5 bases at V and 2 bases at J, with 10 bases between the two ends. Per germline, CDR1 MNHNY and CDR2 SVGAGI (reference sequence). This CDR3 is built from 14 residues. General observations from the study: CD4+ memory repertoires contained 67 of 164 reported CMV TCRbeta sequences.

Input material: memory CD4+ T cells from blood. The J gene is TRBJ1-5, the V gene TRBV6-6; D perhaps matches TRBD1 (5 bases). The sequence was collected from an adult in good health and CMV-seronegative. The CDR3 nucleotides read TGTGCCAGCAGTCGGGGGAACGGCAATCAGCCCCAGCATTTT. Its protein product is CASSRGNGNQPQHF.